A selection of T cell receptor beta chains follows, all from one sample in a study of blood T cell repertoires in COVID-19. Here immunoSEQ multiplex PCR was the method, and the copy in TCRdb shows in-frame clones only, minus some. In the table there are approximately 130,000 clones, 83% of which are singletons. Sequenced sample: PBMCs or T cells enriched from blood (not recorded which). All receptors come from a young man who had recovered from COVID-19. CDR3s include the opening cysteine and the closing phenylalanine or tryptophan. The D gene is left open where the match is weak. Part of the rows lack a size; the others show once, few, many or a class for expanded clones.

D gene	V gene	J gene	clone size	CDR3 protein	CDR3 DNA
NA	TRBV13	TRBJ1-5	NA	CASSPNTGSQPQHF	TGTGCCAGCAGCCCAAATACAGGGAGCCAGCCCCAGCATTTT
TRBD1	TRBV5-1	TRBJ1-2	NA	CASSLAGTGTGGFGYTF	TGCGCCAGCAGCTTGGCCGGGACCGGGACAGGGGGCTTTGGCTACACCTTC
NA	TRBV21-1	TRBJ2-1	NA	CASSKAVNRGSQHTYNEQFF	TGTGCCAGCAGCAAAGCGGTAAACAGGGGGTCGCAACATACCTACAATGAGCAGTTCTTC
NA	TRBV14	TRBJ1-1	NA	CASSPGGNTEAFF	TGTGCCAGCAGCCCGGGGGGGAACACTGAAGCTTTCTTT
NA	TRBV6-5	TRBJ1-5	NA	CASSATEYQPQHF	TGTGCCAGCAGCGCAACAGAGTATCAGCCCCAGCATTTT
NA	TRBV12-3/TRBV12-4	TRBJ2-3	NA	CASSRRTDTQYF	TGTGCCAGCAGTAGGAGGACAGATACGCAGTATTTT
TRBD2	TRBV5-1	TRBJ2-1	NA	CASRTGLADYNEQFF	TGCGCCAGCAGGACGGGACTAGCGGATTACAATGAGCAGTTCTTC
NA	TRBV21-1	TRBJ2-3	NA	CASSKPAFKGQGLAGGTDTQYF	TGTGCCAGCAGCAAGCCGGCTTTTAAGGGTCAAGGTCTAGCGGGGGGCACAGATACGCAGTATTTT
NA	TRBV29-1	TRBJ1-5	NA	CSVVLASNQPQHF	TGCAGCGTTGTGCTAGCTAGCAATCAGCCCCAGCATTTT
NA	TRBV6-5	TRBJ1-2	NA	CASSQDNSGGYGYTF	TGTGCCAGCAGCCAAGACAACTCCGGGGGCTATGGCTACACCTTC
TRBD1	TRBV6-5	TRBJ1-5	NA	CASSTGTGASQPQHF	TGTGCCAGCAGTACCGGGACAGGGGCGAGCCAGCCCCAGCATTTT
NA	TRBV19	TRBJ1-3	NA	CASANRDSGNTIYF	TGTGCCAGTGCCAACAGGGACTCTGGAAACACCATATATTTT
NA	TRBV6-5	TRBJ2-1	NA	CASSYSGGTGGDEQFF	TGTGCCAGCAGTTACTCCGGGGGAACAGGCGGGGATGAGCAGTTCTTC
NA	TRBV6-5	TRBJ2-2	few	CASSYSVRGAGELFF	TGTGCCAGCAGTTACTCAGTCAGGGGAGCCGGGGAGCTGTTTTTT
NA	TRBV6-5	TRBJ1-5	NA	CASTRWDTFHQPQHF	TGTGCCAGCACTCGATGGGACACCTTCCATCAGCCCCAGCATTTT
NA	TRBV2	TRBJ2-7	NA	CASSARTVASREQYF	TGTGCCAGCAGCGCTCGGACAGTGGCAAGTCGGGAGCAGTACTTC
TRBD1	TRBV7-2	TRBJ1-2	few	CASSRDRDNGYTF	TGTGCCAGCAGCCGGGACAGGGATAATGGCTACACCTTC